This T cell receptor (beta chain) comes out of a study of beta chain features in type 1 diabetes. Study background: All of the samples together had over 90 million sorted cells examined. Study results and limitations: Within patients, naive, central memory and Treg TCRB repertoires seemed more similar than within healthy donors. Among patients with Type 1 diabetes, TCRB CDR3s were moderately but significantly shorter in every one of the four CD4+ subsets.

The V and J ends lost 7 bases and 4 bases, in that order; junction bases with no gene match: 5. The CDR3 is 14 residues long. Germline CDR1 reads SNHLY; CDR2 reads FYNNEI. A CD45RO/CCR7/CD25/CD127/CD95/CD27 panel sorted naive, central memory, regulatory and stem cell-like memory CD4+ cells. As every portion of the isolated RNA was reverse transcribed, the sequencing read expressed TCRB transcripts. About 3.57 million reads, on average, came from each naive, central memory and regulatory T cell sample. Data came from immunoSEQ multiplex PCR; TCRdb stores just in-frame clones and leaves some out. The repertoire holds roughly 230,000 clones, with 11% as singletons. A word on this clone: The antigen is unknown.

Sequences were obtained from naive CD4+ T cells from blood. The TCR comes from a man aged 30 to 45 with type 1 diabetes. This chain connects TRBV2 to TRBJ2-2, with 8 bases lining up with TRBD2. CDR3 DNA sequence: TGTGCCAGCACGGGAGGGGTTGCCACCGGGGAGCTGTTTTTT. It encodes CASTGGVATGELFF.